The 3 T cell receptor beta chains given below trace back to one sample, sequenced in a study of shared clonotypes between healthy human individuals. Profiling relied on immunoSEQ multiplex PCR, and the TCRdb table lists in-frame clones only, not all of them. The data show approximately 1.4 million clones, with 95% to 99% seen just once and roughly 0.45% held by the top ten. Sample: naive CD4+ T cells sorted from blood. Subset denoted: CD45RA+ positively selected. These receptors were taken from a man younger than 45 in good health.

The rearrangement links TRBV6-6 to TRBJ1-4; 11 nucleotides align to TRBD1. Trimming removed 7 bases from V and 7 bases from J; junction bases left unmatched: 5. The CDR3 totals 14 residues. Germline CDR1 is MNHNY and CDR2 is SVGAGI (reference sequence). CDR3 residues: CASNVGTGGEKLFF. CDR3 in DNA: TGTGCCAGCAACGTGGGGACAGGGGGTGAAAAACTGTTTTTT.

As DNA, the CDR3 is TGTGCCAGCAGCTTACGTTCAGGGTTGATCTACGAGCAGTACTTC. Protein product: CASSLRSGLIYEQYF. The rearrangement links TRBV11-2 to TRBJ2-7; D may be TRBD1 (5 bases). The germline V and J ends were trimmed by 2 bases and 3 bases, with 14 bases remaining between them. Germline V gene data show CDR1 as SGHAT and CDR2 as FQNNGV. CDR3 length: 15 residues. Filled out from reference TRBV11-2 and TRBJ2-7, the complete variable domain reads EAGVAQSPRYKIIEKRQSVAFWCNPISGHATLYWYQQILGQGPKLLIQFQNNGVVDDSQLPKDRFSAERLKGVDSTLKIQPAKLEDSAVYLCASSLRSGLIYEQYFGPGTRLTVT.

The chain uses TRBV4-2 and TRBJ2-1, with unresolved D. Germline CDR1 reads LGHNA; CDR2 reads YNFKEQ. The V end lost 1 base, the J end lost 4 bases, and 8 bases lay between the germline ends. The CDR3 is 14 amino acids. For the CDR3, the DNA is TGTGCCAGCAGCCAAGTGGGCCCTTACAATGAGCAGTTCTTC. Its protein product is CASSQVGPYNEQFF.